This section outlines one T cell receptor (beta chain) sequence together with its context. This sample was included in a study of blood T cell repertoires in COVID-19. This table comes from immunoSEQ multiplex PCR, and its TCRdb copy is limited to in-frame clones, with some not included. This sample carries 150,000 to 200,000 clones, about 89% of them seen once, and the ten largest clones take under 2%. The CDR3 spans 15 residues. V dropped 5 bases and J dropped 8 bases, with 19 bases sitting between them. Per germline, CDR1 MNHEY and CDR2 SVGEGT. Sequencing was done on a sample of peripheral blood. The rearrangement joins TRBV6-2 or TRBV6-3 to TRBJ2-4; a weak D match, TRBD2 (6 bases). The TCR was taken from a man aged 18 to 29 who had recovered from COVID-19. The chain's CDR3 is CASSQLEGNWDIQYF. In nucleotides, the CDR3 is TGTGCCAGCAGTCAGTTGGAGGGAAATTGGGACATTCAGTACTTC.